These 31 T cell receptor beta chains originate from one sample sequenced in a study of response to subunit inactivated influenza vaccine. TCRdb reprocessed the RT-PCR reads with MiXCR, giving one entry per CDR3 protein. The sample holds roughly 650,000 distinct CDR3 sequences, 13% to 15% seen once. The input for sequencing was PBMCs from blood, taken 14 to 15 days before vaccination. These TCRs come from a man aged 50-60 years who received an inactivated influenza vaccine.

This clonotype has just a few counts. The chain recombines TRBV20-1 with TRBJ2-4; TRBD2 aligns across 11 bases. There are 15 residues in the CDR3. V dropped 3 bases and J dropped 4; count of bases not matched to a gene: 5. Germline values: CDR1 DFQATT, CDR2 SNEGSKA (reference sequence). The CDR3 nucleotides read TGCAGTGCTAGCGGTAGCGGGGGGGAGAAAAACATTCAGTACTTC. Translated, it gives CSASGSGGEKNIQYF.

There are a few counts of this clonotype. The chain couples TRBV28 to TRBJ2-7; D might be TRBD2 (5 bases). V was cut by 4 bases and J by 5 bases, with 12 bases left in between. Germline V gives CDR1 MDHEN, CDR2 SYDVKM. CDR3 size: 13 residues. This chain's CDR3 is CASSSGYKDEQYF. DNA of the CDR3: TGTGCCAGCAGTTCGGGGTACAAGGACGAGCAGTACTTC. Supplemented by reference TRBV28 and TRBJ2-7, the full variable domain reads DVKVTQSSRYLVKRTGEKVFLECVQDMDHENMFWYRQDPGLGLRLIYFSYDVKMKEKGDIPEGYSVSREKKERFSLILESASTNQTSMYLCASSSGYKDEQYFGPGTRLTVT.

This clonotype was detected ten times or more. The rearrangement links TRBV20-1 to TRBJ2-7; tentative D call: TRBD1 (6 bases). Trimming left V 3 bases short and J 6 bases short, with 18 bases between. Germline lookup yields CDR1 DFQATT and CDR2 SNEGSKA (reference sequence). The CDR3 consists of 14 residues. The CDR3 DNA follows: TGCAGTGCTAGCCCAACCTCCGGGACATCCGAGCAGTACTTC. Its protein product is CSASPTSGTSEQYF.

The chain combines TRBV19 with TRBJ1-1; 9 positions agree with TRBD1. The CDR3 loop spans 15 amino acids. CDR1 is LNHDA and CDR2 is SQIVND in the germline V gene (reference sequence). Trimming cost V 5 bases and J 5 bases; bases outside gene matches: 9. CDR3 region: CASSSAGTGNTEAFF. The CDR3 region has the DNA TGTGCCAGTAGTTCTGCCGGGACAGGGAATACTGAAGCTTTCTTT.

The table lists this clonotype with a few counts. The V gene is TRBV4-2, the J gene TRBJ2-5; D unclear. Deletions cut 0 bases from V and 2 bases from J, with 10 bases between. The CDR3 sequence is 15 residues long. The germline CDR1 and CDR2 sequences are LGHNA and YNFKEQ. CDR3 nucleotides: TGTGCCAGCAGCCAAGATACGGGCCCGCAAGAGACCCAGTACTTC. This translates into CASSQDTGPQETQYF.

The chain joins TRBV6-1 to TRBJ2-3; TRBD1 is a possible D gene (5 bases). Trimming removed 6 bases at V and 4 bases at J, with 14 bases between. Germline assignment: CDR1 MNHNS and CDR2 SASEGT. The CDR3 is made up of 14 amino acids. For the CDR3, the DNA is TGTGCCAGCAGAGGAAACAGGTTCCCAGATACGCAGTATTTT. Translated, it gives CASRGNRFPDTQYF.

There are a few counts of this clonotype. The V gene is TRBV20-1, the J gene TRBJ2-4, with 7 positions matching TRBD1. The CDR3 covers 15 residues. Germline-derived CDR1 and CDR2 are DFQATT and SNEGSKA (reference sequence). V gave up 3 bases and J gave up 0 bases; unmatched junction bases: 5. The CDR3 region is CSASRTGLAKNIQYF. The CDR3 DNA follows: TGCAGTGCTAGCAGGACAGGACTAGCCAAAAACATTCAGTACTTC.

In its sample, this clonotype was seen a few times. The chain uses TRBV14 and TRBJ1-2; TRBD1 might be the D (6 bases). The ends were cut back, 1 base at V and 8 bases at J, with 14 bases in the middle. The CDR3 is 14 amino acids. Germline CDR1 SGHDN, CDR2 FVKESK. CDR3 amino acids: CASSQVAGGSGYTF. As DNA, the CDR3 is TGTGCCAGCAGCCAAGTCGCGGGGGGCAGCGGCTACACCTTC.

The table lists this clonotype with a few counts. The chain uses TRBV28 and TRBJ2-7; 10 bases map to TRBD1. CDR1 MDHEN and CDR2 SYDVKM come from the germline V gene. The V segment lost 6 bases and the J segment 4 bases; nucleotides outside the gene matches: 9. This CDR3 is built from 15 residues. The CDR3 reads CASSVPTGGRYEQYF. In nucleotides, the CDR3 is TGTGCCAGCAGCGTCCCGACAGGGGGCCGATACGAGCAGTACTTC.

This clonotype was seen many times. The CDR3 spells CASSSTGSSYEQYF. CDR3 sequence (DNA): TGTGCCAGCAGCTCGACAGGAAGCTCCTACGAGCAGTACTTC. V and J are TRBV5-6 and TRBJ2-7, with D perhaps matching TRBD1 (6 bases). The CDR3 covers 14 residues. Germline V gene lookup returns CDR1 SGHDT and CDR2 YYEEEE. Between the trimmed V and J ends, which lost 3 bases and 0 bases, there was a span of 10 bases.

This clonotype came up a few times. This chain connects TRBV6-2 or TRBV6-3 to TRBJ2-2; 7 bases map to TRBD1. The V gene end was trimmed by 0 bases and the J gene end by 4 bases; junction bases not matched to a gene: 8. The germline V gene has CDR1 MNHEY and CDR2 SVGEGT. This CDR3 has 17 residues. The CDR3 sequence: CASSYSAGTAFTGELFF. In DNA form, the CDR3 reads TGTGCCAGCAGTTACTCAGCCGGGACAGCCTTCACCGGGGAGCTGTTTTTT.

This rearrangement joins TRBV4-1 to TRBJ2-1, with 13 bases that match TRBD2. J gave up 6 bases and V 4 bases, and 6 bases lay outside the gene matches. The germline V gene has CDR1 MGHRA and CDR2 YSYEKL. The CDR3 extends over 16 amino acids. DNA of the CDR3: TGCGCCAGCAGCCTCGTGACTAGCGGGGGGATCAATGAGCAGTTCTTC. This sequence encodes CASSLVTSGGINEQFF.

The V gene is TRBV29-1, the J gene TRBJ2-1; TRBD1 is a possible D gene (6 bases). This CDR3 contains 13 residues. Trimming cost V 1 base and J 8 bases, with 12 bases left between them. Germline V CDR1 and CDR2: SQVTM, ANQGSEA. The CDR3 loop is CSVEGRQVHEQFF. CDR3 sequence (DNA): TGCAGCGTTGAAGGCCGACAGGTCCATGAGCAGTTCTTC.

The J gene is TRBJ1-2, the V gene TRBV10-3; D unresolved. V dropped 3 bases and J dropped 2 bases, with 7 bases sitting between them. The CDR3 totals 13 residues. The germline V gene encodes CDR1 ENHRY and CDR2 SYGVKD. The CDR3: CAISEMGNYGYTF. The CDR3 DNA reads TGTGCCATCAGTGAAATGGGAAACTATGGCTACACCTTC.

This clonotype occurred a few times. The chain employs TRBV15 and TRBJ2-3, with D tentatively TRBD1 (5 bases). Germline loops: CDR1 LNHNV, CDR2 YYDKDF (reference sequence). The CDR3 runs 15 residues. Deletions cut 2 bases from V and 4 bases from J, with 13 bases between. The CDR3 here is CATSRSQVWADTQYF. The CDR3 DNA reads as TGTGCCACCAGCAGATCACAGGTTTGGGCAGATACGCAGTATTTT.

The CDR3 region is CSAPRDLSGGNIQYF. The CDR3 nucleotides are TGCAGTGCTCCCCGGGACTTGAGTGGAGGAAACATTCAGTACTTC. The rearrangement uses TRBV20-1 and TRBJ2-4, with D tentatively TRBD2 (6 bases). The CDR3 sequence is 15 residues long. Trimming left V 5 bases short and J 6 bases short, with 20 bases between. In germline, CDR1 is DFQATT, CDR2 SNEGSKA (reference sequence).

The V call is TRBV20-1, the J call TRBJ1-1; no clear D gene. V was clipped by 2 bases and J by 7 bases, with 11 bases between them. The germline gives CDR1 DFQATT, CDR2 SNEGSKA (reference sequence). This CDR3 is built from 12 residues. The CDR3 DNA is TGCAGTGCTAGAATTAATGGGTATGAAGCTTTCTTT. It translates to CSARINGYEAFF.

This clonotype was recorded a few times. The chain uses TRBV6-2 or TRBV6-3 and TRBJ2-7; either TRBD1 or TRBD2 may fit D (5 bases each). V was pared by 4 bases and J by 0 bases, with 16 bases between. CDR3 length equals 16 residues. CDR1 is MNHEY, CDR2 SVGEGT, per germline. This CDR3 reads CASSWDQSTFSYEQYF. CDR3 nucleotides: TGTGCCAGCAGTTGGGACCAAAGTACCTTCTCCTACGAGCAGTACTTC.

There are a few counts of this clonotype. The chain links TRBV29-1 to TRBJ1-4; TRBD1 agrees at 7 bases. CDR1 is SQVTM and CDR2 is ANQGSEA in the germline V gene. The CDR3 spans 13 residues. Unmatched junction bases numbered 4, after V lost 5 bases and J lost 4 bases. The CDR3 reads CSVRTGLNEKLFF. As DNA, the CDR3 is TGCAGCGTTCGGACAGGACTTAATGAAAAACTGTTTTTT.

J is TRBJ2-1 and V is TRBV6-1; D not resolved. The CDR3 is made up of 13 amino acids. Germline-derived CDR1 and CDR2 are MNHNS and SASEGT. With 8 bases removed from V and 7 bases from J, the gap between germline ends came to 15 bases. For the CDR3, the DNA is TGTGCCAGCCCTCGCGACTTGGGGAATGAGCAGTTCTTC. It translates to CASPRDLGNEQFF.

This clonotype occurred many times. The chain has TRBV20-1 and TRBJ2-7; no clear D gene. CDR3 size: 14 residues. Germline assignment: CDR1 DFQATT and CDR2 SNEGSKA (reference sequence). V lost 1 base, J lost 3 bases, and 13 bases lay in between. The CDR3 bases are TGCAGTGCTAGAGTAGGCCAGGCGCACTACGAGCAGTACTTC. This encodes CSARVGQAHYEQYF.

The rearrangement links TRBV10-3 to TRBJ1-5, with D unresolved. Between the trimmed V and J ends, which lost 10 bases and 6 bases, there was a span of 19 bases. This CDR3 is built from 14 residues. Germline lookup yields CDR1 ENHRY and CDR2 SYGVKD. DNA of the CDR3: TGTGCCACCCTTTCGGGGAAGTCGGGTCAGCCCCAGCATTTT. Protein sequence: CATLSGKSGQPQHF.

This clonotype was recorded a few times. The J gene is TRBJ2-7, the V gene TRBV5-1, with 7 bases aligning to TRBD1. The CDR3 has 14 residues. CDR1 is SGHRS and CDR2 is YFSETQ in the germline V gene. V lost 3 bases, J lost 3 bases, and 6 bases stayed unmatched. CDR3: CASSSWTGIYEQYF. The CDR3 nucleotides read TGCGCCAGCAGCTCCTGGACAGGTATCTACGAGCAGTACTTC.

The V and J genes are TRBV20-1 and TRBJ2-7; TRBD2 agrees at 10 bases. The germline CDR1 and CDR2 sequences are DFQATT and SNEGSKA (reference sequence). CDR3 size: 17 residues. With 0 bases clipped from V and 2 bases from J, the junction kept 10 bases outside the gene matches. The CDR3 nucleotides are TGCAGTGCTAGAGATCCCGCGGGACTAGCGAGGACCTACGAGCAGTACTTC. Translated, it gives CSARDPAGLARTYEQYF.

This clonotype has only a few counts. A read error may account for a junction end that differs from germline. V usage is TRBV10-3 and J usage is TRBJ2-7; D could derive from TRBD1 or TRBD2 (6 bases each). Germline values: CDR1 ENHRY, CDR2 SYGVKD. The CDR3 sequence is 15 residues long. The CDR3 DNA is TGTGCCATCGGTGAGGGGGGTGAGGGGCGATACGAGCAGTACTTC. Protein product: CAIGEGGEGRYEQYF.

The rearrangement uses TRBV7-9 and TRBJ2-3; TRBD2 agrees at 11 bases. The CDR3 is made up of 17 amino acids. Germline V lookup: CDR1 SEHNR, CDR2 FQNEAQ (reference sequence). The junction had 8 bases not matched to a gene; V was cut back by 0 bases and J by 6 bases. DNA for the CDR3: TGTGCCAGCAGCTTAGCGGGGAGACTAGCGGGAACCGATACGCAGTATTTT. The encoded protein is CASSLAGRLAGTDTQYF.

This clonotype was counted ten times or more. This chain uses TRBV20-1 with TRBJ2-7; D not resolved. Germline loops: CDR1 DFQATT, CDR2 SNEGSKA (reference sequence). Trimming removed 6 bases from V and 4 bases from J, with 7 bases in between. This CDR3 is 10 amino acids long. The CDR3 DNA follows: TGCAGTGCCGGTCAATACGAGCAGTACTTC. Translated: CSAGQYEQYF.

This sequence joins TRBV7-6 and TRBJ2-2; 8 positions agree with TRBD1. V shed 0 bases and J 6 bases; nucleotides not matched to a gene: 9. CDR1 SGHVS and CDR2 FNYEAQ come from the germline V gene. This CDR3 comprises 17 residues. The CDR3 here is CASSLARAGGAAGELFF. The CDR3 DNA is TGTGCCAGCAGCTTAGCCAGGGCAGGGGGCGCGGCCGGGGAGCTGTTTTTT.

This clonotype was picked up a small number of times. V and J are TRBV20-1 and TRBJ1-1; no clear D gene. Trimming pared 4 bases from V and 1 base from J, leaving 7 bases between. Germline V gene data show CDR1 as DFQATT and CDR2 as SNEGSKA (reference sequence). CDR3 length: 12 amino acids. The CDR3, as DNA: TGCAGTGCTAATCCGGCGAACACTGAAGCTTTCTTT. This translates into CSANPANTEAFF.

The rearrangement uses TRBV20-1 and TRBJ2-7, with TRBD1 matching 11 bases. Looked up from germline, CDR1 is DFQATT and CDR2 is SNEGSKA (reference sequence). This CDR3 contains 14 residues. Unmatched junction bases numbered 5, after V lost 4 bases and J lost 3 bases. CDR3 in DNA: TGCAGTGCTAATCATGGGACAGGGGGCTACGAGCAGTACTTC. Its protein product is CSANHGTGGYEQYF.

The gene calls are TRBV28 and TRBJ2-6; D unresolved. This CDR3 contains 14 residues. V was pared by 2 bases and J by 2 bases, with 4 bases between. CDR1 is MDHEN, CDR2 SYDVKM, per germline. Written as DNA, the CDR3 is TGTGCCAGCAGTTTAATGGCTGGGGCCAACGTCCTGACTTTC. It encodes CASSLMAGANVLTF.